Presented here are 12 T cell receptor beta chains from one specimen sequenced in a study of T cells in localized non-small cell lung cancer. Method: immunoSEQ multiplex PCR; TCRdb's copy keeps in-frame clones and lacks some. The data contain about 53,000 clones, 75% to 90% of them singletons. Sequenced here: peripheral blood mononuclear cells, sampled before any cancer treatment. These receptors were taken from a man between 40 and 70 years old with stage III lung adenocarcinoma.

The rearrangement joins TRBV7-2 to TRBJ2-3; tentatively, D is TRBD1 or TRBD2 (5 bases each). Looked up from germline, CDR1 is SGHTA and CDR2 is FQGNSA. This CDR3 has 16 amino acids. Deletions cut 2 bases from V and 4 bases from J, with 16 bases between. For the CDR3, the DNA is TGTGCCAGCAGCTTAAGGTGGGGACGTCCGTCAGATACGCAGTATTTT. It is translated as CASSLRWGRPSDTQYF.

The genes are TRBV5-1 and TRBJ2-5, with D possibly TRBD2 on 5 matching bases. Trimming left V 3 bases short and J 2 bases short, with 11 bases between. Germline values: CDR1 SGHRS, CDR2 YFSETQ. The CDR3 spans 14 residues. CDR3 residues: CASSSGNLQETQYF. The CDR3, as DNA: TGCGCCAGCAGCTCCGGGAATTTACAAGAGACCCAGTACTTC.

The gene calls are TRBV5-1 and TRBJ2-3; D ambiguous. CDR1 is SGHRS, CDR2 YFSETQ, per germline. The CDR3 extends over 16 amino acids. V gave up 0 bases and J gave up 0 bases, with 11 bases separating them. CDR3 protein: CASSLAVYRSTDTQYF. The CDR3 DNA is TGCGCCAGCAGCTTGGCCGTTTATCGGAGCACAGATACGCAGTATTTT.

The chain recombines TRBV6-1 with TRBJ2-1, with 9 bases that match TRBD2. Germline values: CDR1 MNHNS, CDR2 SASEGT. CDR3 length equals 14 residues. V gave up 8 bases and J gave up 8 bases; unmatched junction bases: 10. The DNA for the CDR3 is TGTGCCAGCGGGGCGGGAGGGCCTGTTGATGAGCAGTTCTTC. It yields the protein CASGAGGPVDEQFF.

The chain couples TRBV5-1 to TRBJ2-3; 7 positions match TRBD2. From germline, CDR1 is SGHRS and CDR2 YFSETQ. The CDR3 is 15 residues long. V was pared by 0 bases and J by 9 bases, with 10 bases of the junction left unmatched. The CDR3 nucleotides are TGCGCCAGCAGCTTGGGAGCGGGGCCCTCTGAGACGCAGTATTTT. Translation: CASSLGAGPSETQYF. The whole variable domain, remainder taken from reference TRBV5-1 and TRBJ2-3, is KAGVTQTPRYLIKTRGQQVTLSCSPISGHRSVSWYQQTPGQGLQFLFEYFSETQRNKGNFPGRFSGRQFSNSRSEMNVSTLELGDSALYLCASSLGAGPSETQYFGPGTRLTVL.

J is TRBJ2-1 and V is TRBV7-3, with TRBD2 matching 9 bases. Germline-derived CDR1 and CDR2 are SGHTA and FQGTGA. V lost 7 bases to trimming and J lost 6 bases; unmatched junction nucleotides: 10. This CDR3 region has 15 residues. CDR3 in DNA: TGTGCCAGCACGGTCGCGGGAGGGCAGTTCAATGAGCAGTTCTTC. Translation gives CASTVAGGQFNEQFF.

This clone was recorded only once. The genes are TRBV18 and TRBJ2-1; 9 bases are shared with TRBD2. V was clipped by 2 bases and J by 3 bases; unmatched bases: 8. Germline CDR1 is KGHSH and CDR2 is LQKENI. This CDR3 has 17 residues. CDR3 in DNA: TGTGCCAGCTCACCAGGGGGCGGGAGGGCCATCTACAATGAGCAGTTCTTC. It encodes CASSPGGGRAIYNEQFF.

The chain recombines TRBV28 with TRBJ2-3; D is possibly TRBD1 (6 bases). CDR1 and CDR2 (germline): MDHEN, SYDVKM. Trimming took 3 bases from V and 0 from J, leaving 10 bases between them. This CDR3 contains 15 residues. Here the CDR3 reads CASSFGGTSTDTQYF. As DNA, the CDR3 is TGTGCCAGCAGTTTTGGGGGCACTAGCACAGATACGCAGTATTTT.

CDR3 in amino acids: CASSQPLPDTEAFF. In DNA, the CDR3 is TGTGCCAGCAGTCAACCGTTGCCAGACACTGAAGCTTTCTTT. The genes are TRBV6-5 and TRBJ1-1; no clear D gene. Germline lookup yields CDR1 MNHEY and CDR2 SVGAGI. The V gene lost 5 bases and the J gene lost 3 bases, with 13 bases spanning the gap. The CDR3 length is 14 residues.

CDR3 residues: CASRLNGQGNTDTQYF. The CDR3 nucleotides are TGTGCCAGCAGACTAAATGGACAGGGAAACACAGATACGCAGTATTTT. The V call is TRBV7-3, the J call TRBJ2-3; the match to TRBD1 covers 8 bases. This CDR3 contains 16 residues. After removal of 6 bases from V and 2 bases from J, the junction contained 10 bases not matched to a gene. The V gene's germline CDR1 is SGHTA and CDR2 FQGTGA.

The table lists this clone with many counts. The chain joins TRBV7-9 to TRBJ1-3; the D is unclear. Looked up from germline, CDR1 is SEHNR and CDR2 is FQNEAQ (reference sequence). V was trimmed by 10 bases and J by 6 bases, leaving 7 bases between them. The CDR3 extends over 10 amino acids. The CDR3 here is CATRANTIYF. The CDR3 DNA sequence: TGTGCCACTAGGGCAAACACCATATATTTT. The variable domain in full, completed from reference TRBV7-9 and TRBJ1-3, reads DTGVSQNPRHKITKRGQNVTFRCDPISEHNRLYWYRQTLGQGPEFLTYFQNEAQLEKSRLLSDRFSAERPKGSFSTLEIQRTEQGDSAMYLCATRANTIYFGEGSWLTVV.

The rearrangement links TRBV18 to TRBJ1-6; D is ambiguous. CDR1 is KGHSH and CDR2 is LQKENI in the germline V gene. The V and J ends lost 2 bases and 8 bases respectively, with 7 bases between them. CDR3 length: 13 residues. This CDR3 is CASSPGLDSPLHF. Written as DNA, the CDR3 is TGTGCCAGCTCACCAGGGTTGGATTCACCCCTCCACTTT.